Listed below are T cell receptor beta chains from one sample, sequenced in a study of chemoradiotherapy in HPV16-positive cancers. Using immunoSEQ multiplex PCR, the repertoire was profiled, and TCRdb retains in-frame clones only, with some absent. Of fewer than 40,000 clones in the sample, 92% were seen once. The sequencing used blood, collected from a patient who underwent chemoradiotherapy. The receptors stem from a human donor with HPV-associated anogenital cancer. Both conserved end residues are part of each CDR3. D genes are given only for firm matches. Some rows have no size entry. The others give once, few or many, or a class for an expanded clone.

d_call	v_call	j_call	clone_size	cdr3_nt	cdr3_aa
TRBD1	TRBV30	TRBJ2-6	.	TGTGCCTGGATTCCAGGGGGCACGGGGGCCAACGTCCTGACTTTC	CAWIPGGTGANVLTF
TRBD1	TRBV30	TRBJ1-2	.	TGTGCCTGGAGTGCGGGGACAGGGGTTTATGGCTACACCTTC	CAWSAGTGVYGYTF
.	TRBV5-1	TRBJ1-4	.	TGCGCCAGCAGCCCCGGGCGGGGAACTAATGAAAAACTGTTTTTT	CASSPGRGTNEKLFF
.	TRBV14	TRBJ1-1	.	TGTGCCAGCAGCCAGATTAAAAGGGGTTTCGGTTTGGGCACTGAAGCTTTCTTT	CASSQIKRGFGLGTEAFF
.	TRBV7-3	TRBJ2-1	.	TGTGCCAGCAGCCAATACGGAGGGGTGGAAAACAATGAGCAGTTCTTC	CASSQYGGVENNEQFF
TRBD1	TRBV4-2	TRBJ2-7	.	TGTGCCAGCAGCCAAGAGGGACAGGGACCCTACGAGCAGTACTTC	CASSQEGQGPYEQYF
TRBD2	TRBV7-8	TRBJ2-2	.	TGTGCCAGCATCCCACCGGGACTAGCGGGGGGTAACACCGGGGAGCTGTTTTTT	CASIPPGLAGGNTGELFF
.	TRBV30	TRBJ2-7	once	TGTGCCTGGGGGATGGGAAACTCCTACGAGCAGTACTTC	CAWGMGNSYEQYF
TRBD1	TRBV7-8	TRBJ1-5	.	TGTGCCAGCAGCTTAGGGGACAGTAGCAATCAGCCCCAGCATTTT	CASSLGDSSNQPQHF
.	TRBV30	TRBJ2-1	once	TGTGCCTGGAGTGTAACAGGGAGCCACAATGAGCAGTTCTTC	CAWSVTGSHNEQFF
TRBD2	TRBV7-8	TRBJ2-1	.	TGTGCCAGCAGGCCCCGACGGGGGGGCCGTGATGAGCAGTTCTTC	CASRPRRGGRDEQFF
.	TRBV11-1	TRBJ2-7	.	TGTGCCAGCAGCTCCGAGGACCGGACCTACGAGCAGTACTTC	CASSSEDRTYEQYF
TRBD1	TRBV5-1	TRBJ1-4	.	TGCGCCAGCAGCTCCCGACAGGGGTATGAAAAACTGTTTTTT	CASSSRQGYEKLFF
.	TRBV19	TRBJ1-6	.	TGTGCCAGTAGTACAGGGTGGCGCGATTCACCCCTCCACTTT	CASSTGWRDSPLHF
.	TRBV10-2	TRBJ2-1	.	TGCGCCAGCAGTGAGTCAAATGAGCAGTTCTTC	CASSESNEQFF
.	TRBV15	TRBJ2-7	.	TGTGCCACCAGCAGACAACAGGGCTACGAGCAGTACTTC	CATSRQQGYEQYF
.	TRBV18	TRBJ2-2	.	TGTGCCAGCTCACCACCGGTTGGACTTACGAACACCGGGGAGCTGTTTTTT	CASSPPVGLTNTGELFF
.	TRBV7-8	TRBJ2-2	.	TGTGCCAGCAGCTTAGGACGAGGGAACACCGGGGAGCTGTTTTTT	CASSLGRGNTGELFF
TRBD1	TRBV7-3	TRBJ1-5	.	TGTGCCAGCAGCTTAACGGTGGGGGGACAGGGCCTTGGTGGCAATCAGCCCCAGCATTTT	CASSLTVGGQGLGGNQPQHF
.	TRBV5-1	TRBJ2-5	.	TGCGCCAGCAGCTTGGGACAGATAGAGACCCAGTACTTC	CASSLGQIETQYF
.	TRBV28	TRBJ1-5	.	TGTGCCAGCAGTCGGGACAGCAATCAGCCCCAGCATTTT	CASSRDSNQPQHF
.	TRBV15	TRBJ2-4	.	TGTGCCACCAGCGGGGACGGCCTAGCCAAAAACATTCAGTACTTC	CATSGDGLAKNIQYF
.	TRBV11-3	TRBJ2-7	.	TGTGCCAGCAGCTTAGTGGAGTCCTACGAGCAGTACTTC	CASSLVESYEQYF
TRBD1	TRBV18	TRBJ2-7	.	TGTGCCAGCTCACCCCCCGGACAGGGGAACGAGCAGTACTTC	CASSPPGQGNEQYF
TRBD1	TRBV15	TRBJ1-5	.	TGTGCCACCAGCAGCGGGACAGGGTACAATCAGCCCCAGCATTTT	CATSSGTGYNQPQHF
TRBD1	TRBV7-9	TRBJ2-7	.	TGTGCCAGCAGCCCAAAAACGGGACAGGGCTACGAGCAGTACTTC	CASSPKTGQGYEQYF
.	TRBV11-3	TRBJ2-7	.	TGTGCCAGCAGCTTAGAGTCACAGGGTTCCTACGAGCAGTACTTC	CASSLESQGSYEQYF
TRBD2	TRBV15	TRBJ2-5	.	TGTGCCACCAGCGAGACCAGCGGGGGCGTAGAGACCCAGTACTTC	CATSETSGGVETQYF
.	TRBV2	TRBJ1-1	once	TGTGCCAGCAGGGAGGGACGGGGAAACACTGAAGCTTTCTTT	CASREGRGNTEAFF
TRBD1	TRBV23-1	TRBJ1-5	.	TGCGCCAGCGGACTTGACAGGGGCAATCAGCCCCAGCATTTT	CASGLDRGNQPQHF
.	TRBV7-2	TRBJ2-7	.	TGTGCCAGCAGCGGTCGGGCAGGATCCTTCTACGAGCAGTACTTC	CASSGRAGSFYEQYF
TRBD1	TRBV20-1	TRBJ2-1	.	TGCAGTGCCGTCGGGACAGGGGAGCAGTTCTTC	CSAVGTGEQFF
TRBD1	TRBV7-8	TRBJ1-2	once	TGTGCCAAGTTGGGGCAGGGGGCGAAGTCGGCCAACTATGGCTACACCTTC	CAKLGQGAKSANYGYTF